This TCR beta chain was obtained from a study of T-cell reconstitution after alpha-beta-depleted transplantation in children (dated by TCRdb to 2016 to 2017). Study-wide context: T-cell immune reconstitution after TCRalphabeta/CD19-depleted allogeneic hematopoietic cell transplantation in children was quantitatively tracked in the study by means of TCR repertoire profiling. Study-wide findings and limitations: Over subsequent months, a decline in hyperexpanded clone frequencies was noted, and after one year, T-cell counts and TCRbeta diversity were mostly ascribed to newly produced T cells. In some patients, high TCRbeta diversity at day 60 was attributed to recipient T cells and intrathymic progenitors that had survived conditioning. About two months after transplant, the apparently early recovery of alphabetaT-cell counts reportedly depended on just several hundred clones that had expanded rapidly and came from non-depleted graft cells.

The CDR3 goes from the cysteine to the phenylalanine over 12 residues. Just the 36-base CDR3 DNA is kept, in frame starting at base 1. Per the germline V gene (reference sequence), DFQATT is the CDR1 and SNEGSKA is the CDR2. V is pared back by 1 base and J by 7 bases, with 8 bases lying between the germline termini. Remarks on this clonotype: Its cognate antigen has yet to be identified. Per-nucleotide qualities are absent, and no much larger clonotype sits a single base away.

Libraries were made using PCR. The instrument given in TCRdb is Illumina HiSeq 2500. TCR libraries were prepared with molecular barcoding, using unique molecular identifiers to normalize TCRbeta repertoire quantification. The public reads were run again by TCRdb, first through fastp at Q25 and then through MiXCR, and only productive beta chains were kept. Each CDR3 protein gets just one entry, which takes the most common genes and DNA from the rows behind it. This sample is represented by some 440,000 distinct CDR3 sequences; 16% of them were singletons. The top ten clones comprise under 30% of the sample. The sample's treatment or condition label, in plain terms: allogeneic hematopoietic cell transplantation with graft depleted of TCRalphabeta T cells and CD19 B cells. Transplant recipients were children who received TCRalphabeta/CD19-depleted allogeneic hematopoietic cell grafts.

The clonotype originates from a boy in the first two years of life who had a stem cell transplant for Wiskott-Aldrich syndrome, so the T cells may come from the graft donor. The rearranged chain carries TRBV20-1 and TRBJ2-1; the D gene cannot be named for sure. Sequencing was performed on PBMCs, mostly from graft donor cells, taken 360 days after TCRalphabeta/CD19-depleted stem cell transplant. Here the CDR3 is given as CSARGIRNEQFF. The nucleotide sequence reads as follows: TGCAGTGCTAGAGGGATTAGGAATGAGCAGTTCTTC.